The 31 T cell receptor delta chains below come from one sample, sequenced in a study of gammadelta T cells in human blood. TCRdb redid the clone calls on the RT-PCR reads with CATT. The sample comprises approximately 250 delta-chain clones, 17% of which are singletons, and less than 30% rests with the top ten. The sequencing sample was made of non-Vgamma9Vdelta2 gamma-delta T cells from infant blood. Receptor source: a human donor.

With respect to this clone: A far bigger clonotype differs at one base, so this is likely a read error. This specimen includes other DNA sequences encoding the same CDR3. V and J are TRDV1 and TRDJ1, with D possibly matching TRDD3 (5 bases). The CDR3 is 20 residues long. Germline V gene sequence: CDR1 TSWWSYY, CDR2 QGS. The chain's CDR3 is CALGELARVCRGGYTDKLIF. The CDR3 DNA sequence: TGTGCTCTTGGAGAACTAGCCCGTGTATGCCGGGGGGGGTACACCGATAAACTCATCTTT.

The table lists this clone with a few counts. The TCRdb protein comes from a much larger clone and disagrees with this DNA's translation at residue 5, likely due to a read error; the protein given here is derived from the DNA. The V and J genes are TRDV1 and TRDJ1; 8 bases match TRDD3. This CDR3 contains 22 residues. CDR1 and CDR2 (germline): TSWWSYY, QGS. With 6 bases clipped from V and 0 bases from J, the junction kept 27 bases outside the gene matches. Written as DNA, the CDR3 is TGTGCTCTTGGACAACCTTCCCCTAGGGTCCTACTGGGGGTCGTGTACACCGATAAACTCATCTTT. The encoded protein is CALGQPSPRVLLGVVYTDKLIF.

This clone was seen a few times. TCRdb's protein, taken from a much larger clone, differs from this DNA's translation at residue 14, likely owing to a read error; the protein displayed comes from the DNA. The chain recombines TRDV1 with TRDJ1; TRDD3 matches 8 bases. From germline, CDR1 is TSWWSYY and CDR2 QGS. The CDR3 totals 24 residues. Trimming at V came to 0 bases and at J to 3 bases, leaving 30 bases not matched to a gene. CDR3 sequence: CALGELRLPVSPNCGIRDSDKLIF. CDR3 nucleotide sequence: TGTGCTCTTGGGGAACTCCGTCTCCCAGTCTCACCTAACTGTGGGATACGCGACTCCGATAAACTCATCTTT.

This clone has more than one count but fewer than ten. This DNA translates differently at residue 7 from the TCRdb protein, which is that of a much larger clone; a read error is likely, and the protein shown is the DNA's own translation. The chain employs TRDV1 and TRDJ1, with 7 bases fitting TRDD3. CDR3 length: 20 residues. Germline V CDR1 and CDR2: TSWWSYY, QGS. V was pared by 1 base and J by 5 bases, with 22 bases of the junction left unmatched. CDR3 loop: CALGERCLGRGGLGLDKLIF. DNA of the CDR3: TGTGCTCTTGGGGAACGTTGCCTCGGTCGAGGGGGATTGGGGCTGGATAAACTCATCTTT.

A note on this clone: With only one base between it and a far larger clone, this is likely a read error. The same CDR3 is also encoded by other DNA sequences in this sample. This chain uses TRDV1 with TRDJ1; 11 bases map to TRDD3. Germline lookup yields CDR1 TSWWSYY and CDR2 QGS. Unmatched junction bases numbered 17, after V lost 2 bases and J lost 0 bases. CDR3 length: 21 amino acids. CDR3 DNA: TGTGCTCTTGGGGAATTGAGTTGGACATACTGGGGGATAGGGCACACCGATAAACTCATCTTT. Its protein product is CALGELSWTYWGIGHTDKLIF.

In this sample, this clone is large. This chain joins TRDV1 and TRDJ1; 9 bases agree with TRDD3. V lost 5 bases and J lost 5; bases outside the gene matches: 27. The germline V gene has CDR1 TSWWSYY and CDR2 QGS. This CDR3 region has 21 residues. This CDR3 is CALGSHPRNYRGIHPADKLIF. CDR3 coding DNA: TGTGCTCTTGGGTCGCACCCTCGAAACTATAGGGGGATACACCCGGCTGATAAACTCATCTTT.

This clone appeared a few times. This DNA translates differently at residue 21 from the TCRdb protein, which is that of a much larger clone; a read error is likely, and the protein shown is the DNA's own translation. The V call is TRDV1, the J call TRDJ1; tentatively, D is TRDD2 (8 bases). The CDR3 extends over 23 amino acids. Germline lookup yields CDR1 TSWWSYY and CDR2 QGS. The CDR3 here is CALGAIGLPNHWGLATYTDKPIF. DNA for the CDR3: TGTGCTCTTGGGGCCATAGGCCTTCCTAATCACTGGGGATTGGCCACCTACACCGATAAACCCATCTTT.

About this clone: A far larger clone differs by one base, so this is likely a read error. The J gene is TRDJ1, the V gene TRDV1, with 7 bases identical to TRDD3. After removal of 3 bases from V and 3 bases from J, the junction contained 19 bases not matched to a gene. The CDR3 spans 19 residues. Germline CDR1 TSWWSYY, CDR2 QGS. This chain's CDR3 is CALGDPGVLGIKYADKLIF. CDR3 sequence (DNA): TGTGCTCTTGGGGACCCGGGAGTTCTGGGGATAAAGTACGCCGATAAACTCATCTTT.

This clone has more than one count but fewer than ten. TCRdb has a much larger clone's protein, which differs at residue 21 from the translation of this DNA, likely because of a read error; what is shown is the protein translated from the DNA. The V call is TRDV3, the J call TRDJ1; 13 bases agree with TRDD3. The CDR3 totals 24 residues. From germline, CDR1 is TVYSNPD and CDR2 GDNSRS (reference sequence). CDR3 region: CASSDIECPVLGDTGVESADNLIF. In nucleotides, the CDR3 is TGTGCCTCTTCCGATATCGAATGCCCTGTACTGGGGGATACGGGGGTTGAGAGCGCCGATAATCTCATCTTT. Using reference TRDV3 and TRDJ1 for the parts outside the CDR3, the full variable domain is CDKVTQSSPDQTVASGSEVVLLCTYDTVYSNPDLFWYRIRPDYSFQFVFYGDNSRSEGADFTQGRFSVKHILTQKAFHLVISPVRTEDSATYYCASSDIECPVLGDTGVESADNLIFGKGTRVTVEP.

A word on this clone: This sequence is one base from a far larger clone and is likely a read error. The genes are TRDV1 and TRDJ3, with D possibly being TRDD3 (10 bases). The CDR3 sequence is 25 residues long. Trimming shortened V by 0 bases and J by 11 bases, and 41 bases separated the two germline ends. Germline values: CDR1 TSWWSYY, CDR2 QGS. The DNA of the CDR3 is TGTGCTCTTGGGGAACTTTCTCGCCGAAAATCCTTCCTACAGGGGGATACGTTTTGGTCCCGACAGATGTTTTTC. This sequence encodes CALGELSRRKSFLQGDTFWSRQMFF.

Sample share makes this clone large (0.1 to 1%). The chain uses TRDV1 and TRDJ1; the D call may be TRDD2 or TRDD3 (9 bases each). Trimming removed 5 bases from V and 10 bases from J, with 38 bases in between. CDR1 and CDR2 (germline): TSWWSYY, QGS. CDR3 length equals 20 residues. Here the CDR3 reads CALGPPYPPLPTAGIRRLIF. CDR3 sequence (DNA): TGTGCTCTTGGGCCCCCTTACCCTCCCCTTCCTACGGCGGGGATACGCAGACTCATCTTT.

By share of the sample, this clone is large (0.1 to 1%). V gene TRDV1 combines with J gene TRDJ1, with 8 bases that match TRDD2. Germline V gives CDR1 TSWWSYY, CDR2 QGS. This CDR3 region has 14 residues. The trim removed 4 bases at V and 7 bases at J, leaving 8 bases unmatched. The CDR3 DNA sequence: TGTGCTCTTGGGGGAACACTTCCTACTTCTAAACTCATCTTT. Protein: CALGGTLPTSKLIF.

Concerning this clone itself: A far larger clone is a single base away, which makes a read error likely. This sample includes further DNA sequences coding for the same CDR3. The rearrangement links TRDV1 to TRDJ1; the match to TRDD3 covers 11 bases. CDR3 length: 25 amino acids. CDR1 and CDR2 (germline): TSWWSYY, QGS. V gave up 2 bases and J gave up 2 bases; unmatched junction bases: 31. CDR3 in amino acids: CALGEGLYWGITGTPIKPWTDKLIF. The CDR3 DNA reads TGTGCTCTTGGGGAAGGTCTGTACTGGGGGATAACGGGTACACCAATAAAGCCCTGGACCGATAAACTCATCTTT.

This clone was seen a handful of times. TCRdb attributes to this sequence the protein of a much larger clone, which differs from the DNA translation at residue 3; a read error is likely, and the protein displayed is translated from the DNA. This chain uses TRDV3 with TRDJ1, with 8 bases fitting TRDD3. CDR1 and CDR2 from the germline V gene are TVYSNPD and GDNSRS (reference sequence). The CDR3 consists of 16 residues. The V and J ends lost 5 bases and 2 bases, in that order; junction bases with no gene match: 16. The CDR3 here is CALTGSGDTGTDKLIF. DNA for the CDR3: TGTGCCCTTACCGGCTCTGGGGATACAGGGACCGATAAACTCATCTTT.

Judged by abundance, this clone is large. The chain employs TRDV1 and TRDJ1, with a possible D match to TRDD3 (6 bases). Trimming cost V 1 base and J 4 bases, with 28 bases left between them. The germline V gene has CDR1 TSWWSYY and CDR2 QGS. The CDR3 loop spans 20 amino acids. For the CDR3, the DNA is TGTGCTCTTGGGGAACCCAGGATCAGGGGATCCGCGTGGGGGGGCGATAAACTCATCTTT. The encoded protein is CALGEPRIRGSAWGGDKLIF.

In this sample, this clone turned up a few times. A far larger clone differs by one base, so this is likely a read error. V and J are TRDV1 and TRDJ1; 7 nucleotides agree with TRDD3. The CDR3 spans 19 residues. With 0 bases clipped from V and 0 bases from J, the junction kept 13 bases outside the gene matches. Germline-derived CDR1 and CDR2 are TSWWSYY and QGS. The CDR3 here is CALGELGGFLRGYTDKLIF. CDR3 sequence (DNA): TGTGCTCTTGGGGAACTCGGGGGATTCTTACGAGGGTACACCGATAAACTCATCTTT.

For this clone: A far larger clone is one base from this, pointing to a likely read error. Other DNA sequences in this specimen translate into the identical CDR3. The rearrangement links TRDV1 to TRDJ1, with D possibly being TRDD2 (5 bases). The V end was cut by 5 bases, the J end by 6 bases, with 10 bases between. This CDR3 has 12 residues. Germline V gene data show CDR1 as TSWWSYY and CDR2 as QGS. CDR3 bases: TGTGCTCTTGGGTTCTTCCCATATAAACTCATCTTT. Protein product: CALGFFPYKLIF.

This clone was observed a handful of times. It differs at one base from a far larger clone, so likely a read error. The same CDR3 can be traced to other DNA sequences in this sample. The rearrangement uses TRDV1 and TRDJ1, with D perhaps matching TRDD1 (5 bases). V lost 6 bases and J 1 base, leaving 24 bases between the germline ends. Germline CDR1 reads TSWWSYY; CDR2 reads QGS. CDR3 length: 18 residues. The CDR3 is CALGDPSTGRIGTDKLIF. Written as DNA, the CDR3 is TGTGCTCTTGGTGACCCCTCAACCGGTCGAATAGGCACCGATAAACTCATCTTT.

In its sample, this clone is large. This chain connects TRDV1 to TRDJ1, with TRDD3 matching over 10 bases. The CDR3 consists of 24 residues. Trimming cost V 4 bases and J 0 bases; bases outside gene matches: 29. Per the germline V gene, CDR1 is TSWWSYY and CDR2 is QGS. CDR3 coding DNA: TGTGCTCTTGGGGCTCGACTTTCTCCGCTGTCCATTACTGGGGGATTAAAGTACACCGATAAACTCATCTTT. This gives the protein CALGARLSPLSITGGLKYTDKLIF.

The sample holds a few counts of this clone. One base separates it from a far larger clone, so it is likely a read error. The chain combines TRDV1 with TRDJ1; D possibly corresponds to TRDD1 (5 bases). The CDR3 is made up of 18 amino acids. Per the germline V gene, CDR1 is TSWWSYY and CDR2 is QGS. The CDR3 DNA is TGTGCTCTTGGGGACCCCTCAACCGGTCGAATAGGCACCGATATACTCATCTTT. Protein product: CALGDPSTGRIGTDILIF.

Comment on this clone: The likely explanation is a read error, given a far larger clone one base away. Other DNA sequences in the sample encode the same CDR3. The chain combines TRDV1 with TRDJ1, with 8 bases lining up with TRDD3. Germline-derived CDR1 and CDR2 are TSWWSYY and QGS. The CDR3 consists of 20 residues. V lost 3 bases and J lost 0; bases outside the gene matches: 18. CDR3 nucleotide sequence: TGTGCTCTTGGGGATGGACCTAACCCTGGGGGACGCCTGTACACCGATAAACTCATCTTT. Translating it yields CALGDGPNPGGRLYTDKLIF.

The called J gene is TRDJ2, whereas the V gene has no call; TRDD3 is taken as the D call from the table, unchecked against the DNA. This CDR3 is built from 22 residues. CDR3 protein: CSGINAEYMGACGSALTAQLFF. As DNA, the CDR3 is TGCAGTGGTATCAACGCAGAGTACATGGGGGCCTGTGGTAGTGCTTTGACAGCACAACTCTTCTTT.

In its sample, this clone ranks as large. The chain has TRDV1 and TRDJ1; D not certain. The CDR3 extends over 16 amino acids. Trimming removed 3 bases at V and 0 bases at J, with 14 bases between. Germline V lookup: CDR1 TSWWSYY, CDR2 QGS. CDR3 region: CALGDNLDRYTDKLIF. CDR3 DNA sequence: TGTGCTCTTGGGGACAATTTAGATCGTTACACCGATAAACTCATCTTT.

This clone was detected only a few times. A far larger clone is just one base off, so this is likely a read error. The rearrangement links TRDV1 to TRDJ1, with TRDD3 matching over 8 bases. CDR1 and CDR2 (germline): TSWWSYY, QGS. V lost 6 bases and J lost 0; bases outside the gene matches: 27. This CDR3 has 22 residues. CDR3 sequence reads: CALGPPSPWVLLGVVYTDKLIF. The CDR3 coding sequence is TGTGCTCTTGGACCACCTTCCCCTTGGGTCCTACTGGGGGTCGTGTACACCGATAAACTCATCTTT.

On this clone: Given a far larger clone just one base away, this is likely a sequencing read error. Distinct nucleotide sequences in the sample also encode this CDR3. The chain couples TRDV3 to TRDJ1; TRDD3 aligns across 13 bases. The germline CDR1 and CDR2 sequences are TVYSNPD and GDNSRS (reference sequence). The CDR3 extends over 24 amino acids. The CDR3 coding sequence is TGTGCATCTTCCGATATCGAATGCCCTGTACTGGGGGATACGGGGGTTGAGAGCGCCGATAAACTCATCTTT. Residues: CASSDIECPVLGDTGVESADKLIF.

Details on this clone: A far larger clone is off by one base, so a read error is likely. The V gene is TRDV1, the J gene TRDJ3, with D perhaps TRDD2 (9 bases). The CDR3 consists of 25 residues. Germline loops: CDR1 TSWWSYY, CDR2 QGS. Trimming shortened V by 0 bases and J by 11 bases, and 41 bases separated the two germline ends. In nucleotides, the CDR3 is TGTGCTCTTGGGGAACTTTCTCGCCGAAAAACCTTCCTACAGGGGGATATGTTTTGGTCCCGACAGATGTTTTTC. Amino acids: CALGELSRRKTFLQGDMFWSRQMFF.

Worth noting for this clone: The protein TCRdb lists belongs to a much larger clone and differs from this DNA's translation at residue 15, which points to a read error; the protein shown is made from the DNA. The genes are TRDV1 and TRDJ1; 11 bases are shared with TRDD3. Germline V gene sequence: CDR1 TSWWSYY, CDR2 QGS. The CDR3 extends over 21 amino acids. V lost 2 bases to trimming and J lost 1 base; unmatched junction nucleotides: 18. The CDR3 reads CALGELSWTYWGIGRTDKLIF. The CDR3, as DNA: TGTGCTCTTGGGGAATTGAGTTGGACGTACTGGGGGATAGGGCGCACCGATAAACTCATCTTT.

Points on this clone: The translation of this DNA and the TCRdb protein of a much larger clone differ at residue 6, probably owing to a read error; the protein shown here is translated from the DNA. J is TRDJ1 and V is TRDV1, with TRDD2 as a possible D gene (8 bases). Germline-derived CDR1 and CDR2 are TSWWSYY and QGS. V was shortened by 4 bases and J by 0 bases, with 36 bases between the two germline ends. The CDR3 spans 23 residues. CDR3 sequence: CALGAMGLPNHWGLATYTDKLIF. Here the CDR3 DNA reads TGTGCTCTTGGGGCCATGGGCCTTCCTAATCACTGGGGATTGGCCACCTACACCGATAAACTCATCTTT.

With respect to this clone: A far larger clone is a single base away, which makes a read error likely. This sample includes further DNA sequences coding for the same CDR3. The chain is built from TRDV1 and TRDJ1; perhaps TRDD3 as D (5 bases). Germline-derived CDR1 and CDR2 are TSWWSYY and QGS. The CDR3 spans 20 residues. CDR3: CALGELARVCRGGYTDKLIF. CDR3 sequence (DNA): TGTGCCCTTGGGGAACTAGCCCGTGTATGCCGGGGGGGGTACACCGATAAACTCATCTTT.

The chain links TRDV1 to TRDJ1, with TRDD3 matching over 11 bases. The junction had 19 bases not matched to a gene; V was cut back by 5 bases and J by 2 bases. The CDR3 sequence is 20 residues long. Germline lookup yields CDR1 TSWWSYY and CDR2 QGS. In nucleotides, the CDR3 is TGTGCTCTTGGGAAACGCCTCCCGGTATACTGGGGGATAAGGACCGATAAACTCATCTTT. It specifies CALGKRLPVYWGIRTDKLIF.

By proportion, this clone is large. The chain combines TRDV1 with TRDJ1, with 13 bases identical to TRDD3. J gave up 2 bases and V 1 base, and 34 bases lay outside the gene matches. CDR3 size: 27 residues. Germline CDR1 is TSWWSYY and CDR2 is QGS. CDR3: CALGEPWHKAGSGLQRTGGYATDKLIF. The DNA of the CDR3 is TGTGCTCTTGGGGAACCCTGGCACAAAGCGGGGTCGGGCCTACAACGTACTGGGGGATACGCGACCGATAAACTCATCTTT.